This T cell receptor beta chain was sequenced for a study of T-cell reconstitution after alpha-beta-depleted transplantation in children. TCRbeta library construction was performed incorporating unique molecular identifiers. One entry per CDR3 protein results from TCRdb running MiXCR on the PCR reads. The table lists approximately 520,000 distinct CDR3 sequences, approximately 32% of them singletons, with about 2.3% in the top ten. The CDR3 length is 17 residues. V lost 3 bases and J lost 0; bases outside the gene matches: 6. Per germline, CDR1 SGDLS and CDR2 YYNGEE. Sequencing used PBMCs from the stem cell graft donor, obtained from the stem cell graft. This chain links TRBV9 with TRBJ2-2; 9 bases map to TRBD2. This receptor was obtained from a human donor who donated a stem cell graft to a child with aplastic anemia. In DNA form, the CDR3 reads TGTGCCAGCAGCGGGCGGACTAGCGTATCGAACACCGGGGAGCTGTTTTTT. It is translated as CASSGRTSVSNTGELFF.